The 13 T cell receptor beta chains presented below share a single source sample, sequenced in a study of T cell changes during pregnancy in multiple sclerosis (dated by TCRdb to between 2018 and 2021). The method behind the library was the immunoSEQ multiplex PCR assay. TCRdb took over this immuneACCESS table, retaining in-frame rearrangements with V and J assigned. Such tables are incomplete; in checked studies, under half of the missing clones stem from an unresolved V gene, and the remainder is unexplained. The sample records roughly 90,000 clones, 90% to 95% of which are singletons. The leading ten clones occupy around 2.2% of the sample. The material sequenced was peripheral blood, taken in the third trimester of pregnancy. Receptor source: a female donor with multiple sclerosis, enrolled in a pregnancy study.

This chain links TRBV6-5 with TRBJ2-5, with 9 bases identical to TRBD2. This CDR3 is built from 13 residues. V shed 6 bases and J 4 bases; nucleotides not matched to a gene: 3. Germline CDR1 and CDR2: MNHEY and SVGAGI. In DNA form, the CDR3 reads TGTGCCAGCAGGCTAGCGGGAAGAGAGACCCAGTACTTC. Its translation: CASRLAGRETQYF.

V is TRBV27 and J is TRBJ2-2, with 8 bases lining up with TRBD1. CDR1 is MNHEY, CDR2 SMNVEV, per germline (reference sequence). This CDR3 is 17 amino acids long. With 2 bases clipped from V and 5 bases from J, the junction kept 10 bases outside the gene matches. DNA of the CDR3: TGTGCCAGCAGTTTACACCCAGGGGGCGATGGGACCGGGGAGCTGTTTTTT. Translated: CASSLHPGGDGTGELFF.

The chain links TRBV29-1 to TRBJ1-1; D unclear. Germline values: CDR1 SQVTM, CDR2 ANQGSEA. V was shortened by 5 bases and J by 5 bases, with 15 bases between the two germline ends. CDR3 size: 13 residues. The CDR3 bases are TGCAGCGTTCGTTTTGGGGAGAATACTGAAGCTTTCTTT. It specifies CSVRFGENTEAFF. The whole variable domain, filled in from reference TRBV29-1 and TRBJ1-1, reads SAVISQKPSRDICQRGTSLTIQCQVDSQVTMMFWYRQQPGQSLTLIATANQGSEATYESGFVIDKFPISRPNLTFSTLTVSNMSPEDSSIYLCSVRFGENTEAFFGQGTRLTVV.

The J gene is TRBJ2-7, the V gene TRBV5-6, with D uncertain. Germline V gene data show CDR1 as SGHDT and CDR2 as YYEEEE. The length of the CDR3 is 17 residues. V gave up 0 bases and J gave up 2 bases, with 18 bases separating them. The CDR3 spells CASSLGLGSRRTYEQYF. For the CDR3, the DNA is TGTGCCAGCAGCTTGGGGTTGGGTAGCAGACGCACCTACGAGCAGTACTTC.

The chain joins TRBV7-2 to TRBJ1-3; unclear D gene. Trimming removed 1 base at V and 8 bases at J, with 15 bases between. The CDR3 loop spans 15 amino acids. Germline assignment: CDR1 SGHTA and CDR2 FQGNSA. CDR3 DNA sequence: TGTGCCAGCAGCTTAGTTCCCGTTGGAGGAGACACCATATATTTT. Encoded protein: CASSLVPVGGDTIYF. Looking up the rest from reference TRBV7-2 and TRBJ1-3 gives the full variable domain: GAGVSQSPSNKVTEKGKDVELRCDPISGHTALYWYRQSLGQGLEFLIYFQGNSAPDKSGLPSDRFSAERTGGSVSTLTIQRTQQEDSAVYLCASSLVPVGGDTIYFGEGSWLTVV.

CDR3 region: CASSLDRGVGNQPQHF. The CDR3 DNA reads as TGCGCCAGCAGCCTGGACAGGGGTGTGGGCAATCAGCCCCAGCATTTT. The chain is built from TRBV4-1 and TRBJ1-5; 9 bases are a match to TRBD1. J gave up 2 bases and V 4 bases, and 6 bases lay outside the gene matches. Germline CDR1 and CDR2: MGHRA and YSYEKL. This CDR3 region has 16 residues.

V is TRBV10-3 and J is TRBJ2-1; TRBD2 aligns across 7 bases. This CDR3 comprises 18 residues. Germline values: CDR1 ENHRY, CDR2 SYGVKD. Trimming took 0 bases from V and 0 from J; bases not matched to a gene: 8. The CDR3 sequence: CAISESGLADNSYNEQFF. The CDR3 DNA follows: TGTGCCATCAGTGAGTCAGGGCTAGCGGACAACTCCTACAATGAGCAGTTCTTC.

The V call is TRBV19, the J call TRBJ1-4; D perhaps matches TRBD1 (5 bases). This CDR3 comprises 15 residues. Trimming took 4 bases from V and 3 from J, leaving 12 bases between them. Germline CDR1 reads LNHDA; CDR2 reads SQIVND (reference sequence). The CDR3 DNA reads TGTGCCAGTAGTAAAGGCAGGGCAGCTAATGAAAAACTGTTTTTT. Residues: CASSKGRAANEKLFF.

V gene TRBV9 combines with J gene TRBJ2-3; TRBD1 matches at 7 bases. V shed 0 bases and J 3 bases; nucleotides not matched to a gene: 4. The length of the CDR3 is 15 residues. The germline CDR1 and CDR2 sequences are SGDLS and YYNGEE. The CDR3 DNA follows: TGTGCCAGCAGCGTAGAAGGACAGGCGACAGATACGCAGTATTTT. As protein: CASSVEGQATDTQYF.

The V call is TRBV29-1, the J call TRBJ2-1, with 10 bases lining up with TRBD2. CDR1 is SQVTM, CDR2 ANQGSEA, per germline. The CDR3 has 13 residues. Losses at the gene ends were 7 bases for V and 6 bases for J; bases not matched to a gene: 6. The CDR3 is CSGGASGSNEQFF. The CDR3 DNA follows: TGCAGCGGGGGGGCTAGCGGGAGCAATGAGCAGTTCTTC.

This clone was counted between two and nine times. This chain links TRBV28 with TRBJ2-5; perhaps TRBD2 as D (5 bases). CDR3 length: 17 amino acids. CDR1 and CDR2 (germline): MDHEN, SYDVKM. V was clipped by 6 bases and J by 2 bases, with 22 bases between them. CDR3 sequence: CASSKDPGGGRQETQYF. CDR3 sequence (DNA): TGTGCCAGCAGCAAAGACCCGGGTGGAGGCCGTCAAGAGACCCAGTACTTC. Drawing the rest from reference TRBV28 and TRBJ2-5, the complete variable domain is DVKVTQSSRYLVKRTGEKVFLECVQDMDHENMFWYRQDPGLGLRLIYFSYDVKMKEKGDIPEGYSVSREKKERFSLILESASTNQTSMYLCASSKDPGGGRQETQYFGPGTRLLVL.

The V call is TRBV29-1, the J call TRBJ1-1; perhaps TRBD1 as D (6 bases). Trimming left V 2 bases short and J 1 base short, with 11 bases between. The CDR3 sequence is 14 residues long. Germline CDR1 and CDR2: SQVTM and ANQGSEA. CDR3 protein: CSVEYGGANTEAFF. DNA of the CDR3: TGCAGCGTTGAATACGGGGGGGCGAACACTGAAGCTTTCTTT.

CDR3 nucleotides: TGTGCCAGCAGCCAAGCACGGACGGGACTCTTCACCGGGGAGCTGTTTTTT. As protein: CASSQARTGLFTGELFF. The V gene is TRBV4-2, the J gene TRBJ2-2, with TRBD2 as a possible D gene (6 bases). The CDR3 runs to 17 residues. The V end lost 1 base, the J end lost 4 bases, and 16 bases lay between the germline ends. The germline V gene has CDR1 LGHNA and CDR2 YNFKEQ.